This T cell receptor (beta chain) was sequenced in a study of CD8 T cells in ankylosing spondylitis. Study outcomes and limitations: Some of the motif variants had earlier been found in reactive arthritis patients' fluid and blood. Characteristic, it appeared, of ankylosing spondylitis blood was a TCR beta motif of about eight highly homologous variants.

Making use of molecular barcodes, quantitative 5'-RACE generated TCR beta libraries. From the 5' RACE reads, TCRdb called clonotypes with MiXCR, one entry per CDR3 protein. The sample contains hundreds of thousands of distinct CDR3 sequences, around 26% of which appear only once. The germline V gene has CDR1 ENHRY and CDR2 SYGVKD. The CDR3 runs 13 residues. With 2 bases removed from V and 6 bases from J, the gap between germline ends came to 7 bases. About this clonotype: What it recognizes is unknown.

The sample consisted of blood, either unsorted or a sorted T cell fraction (not recorded which). The sequence derives from a male donor with ankylosing spondylitis. J is TRBJ2-2 and V is TRBV10-3; D not resolved. The DNA for the CDR3 is TGTGCCATCAGTGAGAGGACCGCCGGGGAGCTGTTTTTT. This codes for CAISERTAGELFF.